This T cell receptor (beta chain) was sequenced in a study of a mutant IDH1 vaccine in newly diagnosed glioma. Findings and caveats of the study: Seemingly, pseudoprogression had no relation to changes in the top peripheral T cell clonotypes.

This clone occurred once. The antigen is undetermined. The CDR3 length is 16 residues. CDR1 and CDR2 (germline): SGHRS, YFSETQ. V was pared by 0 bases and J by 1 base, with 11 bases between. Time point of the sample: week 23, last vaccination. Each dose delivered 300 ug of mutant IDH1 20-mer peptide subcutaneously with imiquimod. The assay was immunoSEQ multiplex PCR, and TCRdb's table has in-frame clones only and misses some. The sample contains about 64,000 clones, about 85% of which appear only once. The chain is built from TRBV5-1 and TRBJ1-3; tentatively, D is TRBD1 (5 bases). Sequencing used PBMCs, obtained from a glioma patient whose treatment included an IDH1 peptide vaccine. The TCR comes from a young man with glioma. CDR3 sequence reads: CASSLDSRGSGNTIYF. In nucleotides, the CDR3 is TGCGCCAGCAGCTTGGATTCAAGGGGTTCTGGAAACACCATATATTTT. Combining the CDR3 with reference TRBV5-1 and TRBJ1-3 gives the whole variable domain KAGVTQTPRYLIKTRGQQVTLSCSPISGHRSVSWYQQTPGQGLQFLFEYFSETQRNKGNFPGRFSGRQFSNSRSEMNVSTLELGDSALYLCASSLDSRGSGNTIYFGEGSWLTVV.